Listed below are T cell receptor beta chains from one sample, sequenced in a study of blood T cell repertoires in COVID-19. Some clones are missing from TCRdb's copy, which holds only in-frame ones; the method was immunoSEQ multiplex PCR. The data contain roughly 380,000 clones, roughly 85% of them singletons. What was sequenced was peripheral blood. Receptor source: a woman aged 18-29 years with acute or convalescent COVID-19. The CDR3 runs from the conserved cysteine through the conserved F or W. D genes are given only for firm matches. Only part of the rows carry a size: once, few, many, or a class if the clone is expanded.

D gene,V gene,clone size,J gene,CDR3 DNA,CDR3 protein
TRBD2,TRBV5-4,.,TRBJ2-3,TGTGCCAGCAGCTTCTCCGGGACTAGCGTTCGCTCCACAGATACGCAGTATTTT,CASSFSGTSVRSTDTQYF
TRBD2,TRBV5-1,.,TRBJ2-5,TGCGCCAGCAGCTTAGGAGCGGGAAGCCTGAAAGGTTCAGAGACCCAGTACTTC,CASSLGAGSLKGSETQYF
TRBD1,TRBV4-1,.,TRBJ1-2,TGCGCCAGCAGCCAAGAACGACAGGGGAAAGGCTATGGCTACACCTTC,CASSQERQGKGYGYTF
TRBD2,TRBV7-9,.,TRBJ2-3,TGTGCCAGCAGCTCAGGGACTAGCGGGAGTTATGCAGATACGCAGTATTTT,CASSSGTSGSYADTQYF
TRBD1,TRBV6-5,.,TRBJ1-2,TGTGCCAGCAGTCGGGACAGGGTATACTATGGCTACACCTTC,CASSRDRVYYGYTF
.,TRBV7-2,.,TRBJ1-1,TGTGCCAGCAGTCGTTCCGGGACTCAAGCTTTCTTT,CASSRSGTQAFF
.,TRBV6-1,.,TRBJ2-5,TGTGCCAGCAGTGCATCCTACACCAGGGGGGAAGAGACCCAGTACTTC,CASSASYTRGEETQYF
TRBD1,TRBV6-5,.,TRBJ1-2,TGTGCCAGCAGTTACGCGACAGGGATGGGTGGCTACACCTTC,CASSYATGMGGYTF
.,TRBV2,.,TRBJ2-3,TGTGCCAGTTCCGCGACAGGTCATACGCAGTATTTT,CASSATGHTQYF
TRBD1,TRBV29-1,.,TRBJ2-3,TGCAGCCCTGTTTTCAGAGGACAGGGGCCAGATACGCAGTATTTT,CSPVFRGQGPDTQYF
.,TRBV6-5,.,TRBJ1-6,TGTGCCAGCAGTTACTCCCCCCAGGGGTATAATTCACCCCTCCACTTT,CASSYSPQGYNSPLHF
.,TRBV2,.,TRBJ1-1,TGTGCCAGCAGTCGGGGAATGAACACTGAAGCTTTCTTT,CASSRGMNTEAFF
.,TRBV28,.,TRBJ2-2,TGTGCCAGCTACGCGGGCCTCCTGAACACCGGGGAGCTGTTTTTT,CASYAGLLNTGELFF
.,TRBV30,.,TRBJ1-4,TGTGCCTGGAGTGAGGGAGACCTTGCAACTAATGAAAAACTGTTTTTT,CAWSEGDLATNEKLFF
.,TRBV6-5,.,TRBJ1-6,TGTGCCAGCAGTCCCCGGGACACCCCAGATTCACCCCTCCACTTT,CASSPRDTPDSPLHF
TRBD1,TRBV28,once,TRBJ1-6,TGTGCCAGCAGCCGCCGGGACAGGGTCTATTCACCCCTCCACTTT,CASSRRDRVYSPLHF
.,TRBV6-1,few,TRBJ2-3,TGTGCCAGCAGTGAAGGGGACACTGGCACAGATACGCAGTATTTT,CASSEGDTGTDTQYF
.,TRBV24-1,.,TRBJ1-3,TGTGCCACCAGTGACCCGAACAGGGAGCTCGGAAACACCATATATTTT,CATSDPNRELGNTIYF
.,TRBV5-4,.,TRBJ1-4,TGTGCCAGCAGCCAACAGGGACCTACAACTAATGAAAAACTGTTTTTT,CASSQQGPTTNEKLFF
TRBD2,TRBV5-1,.,TRBJ2-7,TGCGCCAGCAGCTTGGTTGGGGCGGGAGGGTCCTACGAGCAGTACTTC,CASSLVGAGGSYEQYF
.,TRBV6-1,.,TRBJ2-7,TGTGCCAGCAGTGAAGTGTTAGACGAGCAGTACTTC,CASSEVLDEQYF
TRBD1,TRBV9,.,TRBJ2-7,TGTGCCAGCAGCCCGCGACAGGGTCTCTACGAGCAGTACTTC,CASSPRQGLYEQYF
.,TRBV7-2,.,TRBJ2-7,TGTGCCAGCAGCGCTGGGTTACAGAACACCTACGAGCAGTACTTC,CASSAGLQNTYEQYF
TRBD2,TRBV10-3,.,TRBJ2-1,TGTGCCATCAGTGATCCCGAGCGGGAGTTGTACAATGAGCAGTTCTTC,CAISDPERELYNEQFF
.,TRBV7-9,.,TRBJ1-5,TGTGCCAGCAGCCCGACAGAGTTCGATCAGCCCCAGCATTTT,CASSPTEFDQPQHF
.,TRBV10-3,few,TRBJ1-5,TGTGCCATCAGTGAAGTGGCCGATCAGCCCCAGCATTTT,CAISEVADQPQHF
.,TRBV5-6,few,TRBJ1-5,TGTGCCAGCAGCTTGACAGCTAGGTCAGGGGATCAGCCCCAGCATTTT,CASSLTARSGDQPQHF
.,TRBV7-9,once,TRBJ1-1,TGTGCCAGCAGCTCCGTCCAGGGCCTTGTGAAAGCTTTCTTT,CASSSVQGLVKAFF
TRBD2,TRBV30,.,TRBJ2-5,TGTGCCTGGAGAGTAGCGGGGGGGCAGGAGACCCAGTACTTC,CAWRVAGGQETQYF